The rows below give T cell receptor beta chains drawn from one sample of a study of vaccination effects on CD4 cells after COVID-19. Some clones are missing from TCRdb's copy, which holds only in-frame ones; the method was immunoSEQ multiplex PCR. The top ten clones hold less than 20% of a sample with more than 20,000 clones, around 72% of them seen once. For these TCRs, the target antigens are not known. The sample here was CD4+ T cells from PBMCs cultured with HCoV-NL63 spike peptides, taken before COVID-19 vaccination. The receptors stem from a human donor who received a COVID-19 vaccine. CDR3s leave out the opening cysteine and the closing phenylalanine or tryptophan. The size entry is marked missing in some rows and otherwise reads once, few, many or a size class.

j_call v_call clone_size cdr3_aa
TRBJ1-2 TRBV5-6 . ASSLAGPNYGYT
TRBJ2-7 TRBV5-8 . ASSPVGGSNYEQY
TRBJ1-1 TRBV6-1 . ASSDPGAGTEQRDTEAF
TRBJ2-1 TRBV19 . ASGLAGGRNEQF
TRBJ1-3 TRBV28 few ASSVTGTNSGNTIY
TRBJ2-1 TRBV3-1/TRBV3-2 . ASSPLGGASYNEQF
TRBJ2-3 TRBV5-5 . ASSGGGTGGTDTQY
TRBJ1-5 TRBV4-3 once ASSQEQAGSNQPQH
TRBJ1-2 TRBV7-2 . ASSTRGRYGYT
TRBJ1-3 TRBV4-1 . ASSAPGQSSGNTIY
TRBJ1-6 TRBV5-4 . ASSVVPGSPLH
TRBJ1-2 TRBV12-3/TRBV12-4 . ASKLVGYGYT
TRBJ1-1 TRBV7-3 . ASSITGGGNTEAF
TRBJ1-6 TRBV4-1 . ASSQGLPGAYNSPLH
TRBJ1-3 TRBV12-3/TRBV12-4 . ASTTSSGNTIY
TRBJ2-3 TRBV6-5 . ASRGQGFSTDTQY
TRBJ1-1 TRBV5-6 few ASSRTGLLMNTEAF
TRBJ2-1 TRBV28 . ASSLSSGRYNEQF
TRBJ1-5 TRBV2 . ASRQGGNQPQH
TRBJ1-2 TRBV6-4 . ASSDGGHYT
TRBJ2-2 TRBV10-3 . AISEGPGTGELF
TRBJ2-7 TRBV4-3 . ASSQELQGSPYEQY
TRBJ2-1 TRBV4-2 . ASSHLGAGGVNEQF
TRBJ1-2 TRBV6-5 . ASFGSGRGYYGYT
TRBJ1-2 TRBV2 . ASSLGGQGIPYGYT
TRBJ1-1 TRBV11-2 few ASSLEGGGFRTEAF
TRBJ1-6 TRBV6-1 . ASSEANNSPLH
TRBJ1-2 TRBV9 . ASSVGGREDGYT
TRBJ2-7 TRBV28 . ASSFPPGQRGGEQY
TRBJ2-7 TRBV4-1 . ASSPVGDTSYEQY
TRBJ1-1 TRBV5-1 . ASSLETGVMNTEAF
TRBJ1-1 TRBV6-5 . ASSYGRDQGNTEAF
TRBJ1-1 TRBV9 . ASALRERNTEAF
TRBJ2-3 TRBV7-2 . ASSLDPGLAGEADTQY
TRBJ1-1 TRBV19 . ASSALLRDRYRRNTEAF
TRBJ1-6 TRBV6-5 . ASSPRANSPLH
TRBJ2-1 TRBV7-9 . ASSRPGTGYNEQF
TRBJ2-1 TRBV24-1 . ATSGGPRGSFNEQF
TRBJ2-2 TRBV15 . ATSSNQGAPGELF
TRBJ1-6 TRBV7-3 . ASSLMEGSPLH
TRBJ1-1 TRBV7-9 . ASSSPPLDERAF
TRBJ1-6 TRBV7-2 . ASSLVGQGNSPLH
TRBJ2-3 TRBV5-4 . ASSWEGPLRRDTQY
TRBJ1-1 TRBV5-4 . TSSLSQLTTEAF
TRBJ2-5 TRBV10-3 . AISPGVTRQETQY
TRBJ2-6 TRBV27 . ASSPRVGGKSISGANVLT
TRBJ1-5 TRBV30 . AWSVGDLAQPQH
TRBJ1-1 TRBV27 . ASSWGQGGTEAF
TRBJ1-1 TRBV28 . ASSPRGSEAF
TRBJ2-7 TRBV23-1 . ASSQSQQDTCGEQY
TRBJ1-6 TRBV5-1 . ASSLAQNNNSPLH
TRBJ2-1 TRBV7-9 few ASSPSGSSEQF
TRBJ1-2 TRBV5-4 . ASSPQGLGYYGYT
TRBJ2-2 TRBV4-2 . ASSQAGLANTGELF
TRBJ2-3 TRBV4-2 . ASSQVGVRGGAADTQY
TRBJ2-1 TRBV7-8 . ASSLPRRGSSYNEQF
TRBJ2-1 TRBV7-9 once ASSLGQGGPSLNEQF
TRBJ1-1 TRBV7-9 . ASSWTGVNTEAF